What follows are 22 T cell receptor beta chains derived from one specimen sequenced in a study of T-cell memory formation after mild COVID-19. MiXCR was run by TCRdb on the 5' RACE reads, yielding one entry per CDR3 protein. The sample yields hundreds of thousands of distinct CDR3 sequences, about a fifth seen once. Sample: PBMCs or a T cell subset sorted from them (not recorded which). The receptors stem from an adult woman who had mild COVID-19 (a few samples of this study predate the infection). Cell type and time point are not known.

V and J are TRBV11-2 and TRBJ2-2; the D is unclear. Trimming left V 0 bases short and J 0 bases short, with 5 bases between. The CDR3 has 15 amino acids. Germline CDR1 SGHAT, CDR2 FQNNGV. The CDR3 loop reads CASSLDWSNTGELFF. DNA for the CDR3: TGTGCCAGCAGCTTAGATTGGTCGAACACCGGGGAGCTGTTTTTT.

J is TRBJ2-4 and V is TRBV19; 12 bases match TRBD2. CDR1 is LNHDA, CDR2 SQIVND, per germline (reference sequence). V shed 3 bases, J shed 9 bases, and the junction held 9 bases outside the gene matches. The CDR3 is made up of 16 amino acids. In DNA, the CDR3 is TGTGCCAGTAGTATTCAGACTAGCGGGAGCTGGGGCATTCAGTACTTC. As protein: CASSIQTSGSWGIQYF.

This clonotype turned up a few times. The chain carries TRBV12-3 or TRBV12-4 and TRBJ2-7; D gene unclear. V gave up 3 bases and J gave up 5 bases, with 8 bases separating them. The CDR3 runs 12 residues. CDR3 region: CASSLGYDEQYF. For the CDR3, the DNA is TGTGCCAGCAGTTTGGGTTATGACGAGCAGTACTTC.

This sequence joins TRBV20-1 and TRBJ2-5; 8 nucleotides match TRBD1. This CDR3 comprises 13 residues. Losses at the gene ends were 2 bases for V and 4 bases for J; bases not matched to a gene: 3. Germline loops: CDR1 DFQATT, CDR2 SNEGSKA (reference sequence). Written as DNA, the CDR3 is TGCAGTGCTAGACACAGGGGGAGAGAGACCCAGTACTTC. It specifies CSARHRGRETQYF.

CDR3 region: CASSVEGNLNTEAFF. Here the CDR3 DNA reads TGTGCCAGCAGCGTAGAGGGCAACCTGAACACTGAAGCTTTCTTT. This sequence joins TRBV9 and TRBJ1-1; no definite D call. CDR3 length: 15 amino acids. V was pared by 0 bases and J by 0 bases, with 9 bases between. Looked up from germline, CDR1 is SGDLS and CDR2 is YYNGEE.

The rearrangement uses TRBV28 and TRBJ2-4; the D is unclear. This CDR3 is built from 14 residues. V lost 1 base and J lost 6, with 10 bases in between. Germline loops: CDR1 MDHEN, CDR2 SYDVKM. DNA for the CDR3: TGTGCCAGCAGTTTATCAGGAGATGGAAACATTCAGTACTTC. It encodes CASSLSGDGNIQYF. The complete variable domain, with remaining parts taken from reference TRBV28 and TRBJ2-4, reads DVKVTQSSRYLVKRTGEKVFLECVQDMDHENMFWYRQDPGLGLRLIYFSYDVKMKEKGDIPEGYSVSREKKERFSLILESASTNQTSMYLCASSLSGDGNIQYFGAGTRLSVL.

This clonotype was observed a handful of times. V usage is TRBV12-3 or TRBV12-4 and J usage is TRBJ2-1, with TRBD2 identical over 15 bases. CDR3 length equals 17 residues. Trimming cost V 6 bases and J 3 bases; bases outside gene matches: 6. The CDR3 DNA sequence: TGTGCCAGCAGCACCGGGACTAGCGGGAGGATCTACAATGAGCAGTTCTTC. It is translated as CASSTGTSGRIYNEQFF.

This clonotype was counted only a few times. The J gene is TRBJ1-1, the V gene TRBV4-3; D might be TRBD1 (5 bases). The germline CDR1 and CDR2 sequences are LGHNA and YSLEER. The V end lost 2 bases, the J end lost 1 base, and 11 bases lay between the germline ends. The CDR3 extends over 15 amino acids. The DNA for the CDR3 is TGCGCCAGCAGCCAACAGACAGTACCGAACACTGAAGCTTTCTTT. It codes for CASSQQTVPNTEAFF.

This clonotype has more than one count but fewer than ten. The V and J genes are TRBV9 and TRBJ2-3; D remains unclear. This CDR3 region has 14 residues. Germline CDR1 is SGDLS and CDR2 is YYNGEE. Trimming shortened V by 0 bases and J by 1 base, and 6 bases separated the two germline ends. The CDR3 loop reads CASSVGQGTDTQYF. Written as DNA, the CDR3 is TGTGCCAGCAGCGTAGGGCAGGGCACAGATACGCAGTATTTT.

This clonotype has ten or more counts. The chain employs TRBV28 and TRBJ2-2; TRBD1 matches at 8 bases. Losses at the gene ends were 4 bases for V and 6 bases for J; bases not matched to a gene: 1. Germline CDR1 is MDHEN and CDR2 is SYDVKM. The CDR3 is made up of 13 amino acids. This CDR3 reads CASSSGQAGELFF. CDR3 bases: TGTGCCAGCAGTTCGGGACAGGCCGGGGAGCTGTTTTTT.

The CDR3 spells CATSEAQNEQFF. CDR3 coding DNA: TGTGCCACCAGTGAAGCACAGAATGAGCAGTTCTTC. This chain connects TRBV24-1 to TRBJ2-1; the D is unclear. This CDR3 has 12 amino acids. V was cut by 4 bases and J by 7 bases, with 7 bases left in between. Per germline, CDR1 KGHDR and CDR2 SFDVKD.

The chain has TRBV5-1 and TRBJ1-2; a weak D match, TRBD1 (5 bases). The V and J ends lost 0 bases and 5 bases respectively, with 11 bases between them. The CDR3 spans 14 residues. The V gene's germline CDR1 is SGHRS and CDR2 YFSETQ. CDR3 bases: TGCGCCAGCAGCTTGGGCAGGGCCTATTATGGCTACACCTTC. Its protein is CASSLGRAYYGYTF.

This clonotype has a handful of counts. CDR3 loop: CASSFGGGQETQYF. In DNA form, the CDR3 reads TGTGCCAGCAGCTTTGGAGGGGGCCAAGAGACCCAGTACTTC. The genes are TRBV7-9 and TRBJ2-5, with D perhaps being TRBD1 or TRBD2 (6 bases each). The CDR3 has 14 amino acids. Looked up from germline, CDR1 is SEHNR and CDR2 is FQNEAQ (reference sequence). Trimming removed 3 bases from V and 1 base from J, with 9 bases in between. Combining the CDR3 with reference TRBV7-9 and TRBJ2-5 gives the whole variable domain DTGVSQNPRHKITKRGQNVTFRCDPISEHNRLYWYRQTLGQGPEFLTYFQNEAQLEKSRLLSDRFSAERPKGSFSTLEIQRTEQGDSAMYLCASSFGGGQETQYFGPGTRLLVL.

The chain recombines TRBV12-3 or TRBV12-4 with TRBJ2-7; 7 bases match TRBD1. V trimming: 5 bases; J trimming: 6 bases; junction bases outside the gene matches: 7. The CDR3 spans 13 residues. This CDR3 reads CASSQGQTFEQYF. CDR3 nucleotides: TGTGCCAGCAGTCAGGGACAGACCTTCGAGCAGTACTTC.

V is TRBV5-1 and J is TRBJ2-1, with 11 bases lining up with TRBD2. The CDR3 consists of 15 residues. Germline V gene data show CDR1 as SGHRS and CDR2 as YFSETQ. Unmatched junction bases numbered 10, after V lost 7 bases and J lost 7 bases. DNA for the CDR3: TGCGCCAGCTACCTGACTAGCGGGACGAATAATGAGCAGTTCTTC. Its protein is CASYLTSGTNNEQFF.

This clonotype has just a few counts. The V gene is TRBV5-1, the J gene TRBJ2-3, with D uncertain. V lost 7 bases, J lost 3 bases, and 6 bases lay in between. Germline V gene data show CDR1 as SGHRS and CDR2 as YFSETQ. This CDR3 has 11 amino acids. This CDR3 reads CASAATDTQYF. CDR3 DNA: TGCGCCAGCGCAGCGACAGATACGCAGTATTTT.

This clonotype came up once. CDR3: CASSSPTPGTSGSAVSYEQYF. The CDR3 nucleotides read TGTGCCAGCAGTTCCCCCACCCCCGGGACTAGCGGGAGTGCCGTATCCTACGAGCAGTACTTC. This sequence joins TRBV6-6 and TRBJ2-7, with TRBD2 matching 14 bases. The germline gives CDR1 MNHNY, CDR2 SVGAGI (reference sequence). The CDR3 has 21 residues. V shed 4 bases, J shed 1 base, and the junction held 18 bases outside the gene matches.

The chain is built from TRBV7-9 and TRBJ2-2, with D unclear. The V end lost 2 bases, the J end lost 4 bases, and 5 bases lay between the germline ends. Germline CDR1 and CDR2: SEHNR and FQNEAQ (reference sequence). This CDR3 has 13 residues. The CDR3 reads CASSLQPTGELFF. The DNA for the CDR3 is TGTGCCAGCAGCTTACAGCCCACCGGGGAGCTGTTTTTT.

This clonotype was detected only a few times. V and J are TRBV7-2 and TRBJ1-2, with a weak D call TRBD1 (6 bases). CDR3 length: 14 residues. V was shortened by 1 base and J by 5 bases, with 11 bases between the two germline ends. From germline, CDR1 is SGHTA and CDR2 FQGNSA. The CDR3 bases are TGTGCCAGCAGCTTAGATCGACAGGCATATGGCTACACCTTC. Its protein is CASSLDRQAYGYTF. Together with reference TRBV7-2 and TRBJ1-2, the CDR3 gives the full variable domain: GAGVSQSPSNKVTEKGKDVELRCDPISGHTALYWYRQSLGQGLEFLIYFQGNSAPDKSGLPSDRFSAERTGGSVSTLTIQRTQQEDSAVYLCASSLDRQAYGYTFGSGTRLTVV.

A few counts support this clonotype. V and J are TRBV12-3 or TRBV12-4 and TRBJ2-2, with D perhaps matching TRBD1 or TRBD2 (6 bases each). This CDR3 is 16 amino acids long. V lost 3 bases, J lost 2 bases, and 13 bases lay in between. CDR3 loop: CASSLGGAVNTGELFF. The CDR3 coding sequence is TGTGCCAGCAGTTTGGGGGGCGCGGTTAACACCGGGGAGCTGTTTTTT.

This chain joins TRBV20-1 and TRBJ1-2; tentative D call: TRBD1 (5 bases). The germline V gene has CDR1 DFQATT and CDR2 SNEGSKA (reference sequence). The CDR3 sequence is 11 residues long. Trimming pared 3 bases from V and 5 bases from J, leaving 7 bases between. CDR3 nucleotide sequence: TGCAGTGCTAGTGGGGGGTATGGCTACACCTTC. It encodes CSASGGYGYTF.

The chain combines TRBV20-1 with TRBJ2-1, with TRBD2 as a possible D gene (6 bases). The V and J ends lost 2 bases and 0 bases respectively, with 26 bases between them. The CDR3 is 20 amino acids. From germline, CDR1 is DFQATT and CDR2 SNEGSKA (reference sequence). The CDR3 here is CSARFYPVPASGRSYNEQFF. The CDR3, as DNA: TGCAGTGCTAGATTCTACCCCGTCCCTGCGAGCGGGCGCTCCTACAATGAGCAGTTCTTC.